This TCR beta chain was recorded in a study of blood T cell repertoires in COVID-19. Authors' data handling: For nucleated cells, counts were estimated from reference gene primer amplification. Clones were read by immunoSEQ multiplex PCR, and TCRdb kept only the in-frame ones, dropping some. Clone size and the V and J calls come from that table; the DNA yielded D and trimming. Counted here are about 190,000 clones, approximately 90% occurring once; the ten biggest clones make up 4.4%. The source material was peripheral blood. The origin of this receptor is a human donor in a cohort sampled during active COVID-19.

CDR3 coding DNA: TGCAGCGTTGCTCGAGCGGTGGGCTATGGCTACACCTTC. Translated: CSVARAVGYGYTF. The V and J genes are TRBV29-1 and TRBJ1-2; D is uncertain. The V end lost 4 bases, the J end lost 4 bases, and 13 bases lay between the germline ends. This CDR3 region has 13 residues. Germline lookup yields CDR1 SQVTM and CDR2 ANQGSEA.